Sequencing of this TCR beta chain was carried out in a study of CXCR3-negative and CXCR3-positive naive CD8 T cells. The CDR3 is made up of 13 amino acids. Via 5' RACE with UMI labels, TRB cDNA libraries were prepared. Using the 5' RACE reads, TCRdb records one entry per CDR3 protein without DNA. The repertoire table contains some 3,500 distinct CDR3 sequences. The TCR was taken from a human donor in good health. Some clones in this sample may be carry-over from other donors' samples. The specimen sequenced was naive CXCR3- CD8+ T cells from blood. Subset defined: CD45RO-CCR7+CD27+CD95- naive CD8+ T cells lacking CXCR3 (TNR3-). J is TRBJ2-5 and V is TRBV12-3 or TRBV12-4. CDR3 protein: CARSLRMKETQYF.